The 18 T cell receptor beta chains below were found in one sample sequenced in a study of cytomegalovirus exposure and HLA in healthy donors. Vbeta (60) and Jbeta (13) primers were used in the PCR. Here immunoSEQ multiplex PCR was the method, and the copy in TCRdb shows in-frame clones only, minus some. The repertoire holds roughly 150,000 clones, with 80% to 85% as singletons. Sequenced sample: PBMCs. The receptors were gathered from a young man in good health and CMV-seronegative.

This sequence joins TRBV5-1 and TRBJ2-7, with 8 bases fitting TRBD1. Germline CDR1 reads SGHRS; CDR2 reads YFSETQ. The CDR3 loop spans 13 amino acids. Germline trimming cut 2 bases from V and 6 bases from J; bases unmatched to any gene: 4. CDR3 loop: CASSFWGQAEQYF. The DNA for the CDR3 is TGCGCCAGCAGCTTCTGGGGACAGGCCGAGCAGTACTTC.

The chain carries TRBV6-5 and TRBJ1-2, with D tentatively TRBD1 (5 bases). V was cut by 0 bases and J by 7 bases, with 12 bases left in between. The CDR3 totals 14 residues. Germline V gene data show CDR1 as MNHEY and CDR2 as SVGAGI. For the CDR3, the DNA is TGTGCCAGCAGTTACTCAGGGCCCAGGGCTGGCTACACCTTC. Translating it yields CASSYSGPRAGYTF.

CDR3 nucleotide sequence: TGCGCCAGCAGCCAAGCTGATGAGCAGTTCTTC. Translated, it gives CASSQADEQFF. V gene TRBV4-1 combines with J gene TRBJ2-1; D gene unclear. Trimming removed 1 base at V and 8 bases at J, with 3 bases between. CDR1 MGHRA and CDR2 YSYEKL come from the germline V gene. The CDR3 runs to 11 residues.

The V gene is TRBV27, the J gene TRBJ1-1; 7 positions match TRBD1. Trimming cost V 6 bases and J 4 bases; bases outside gene matches: 8. The CDR3 consists of 14 residues. Germline V gene sequence: CDR1 MNHEY, CDR2 SMNVEV (reference sequence). CDR3 nucleotide sequence: TGTGCCAGCAGGGAGACAGGGTATTTCACTGAAGCTTTCTTT. Protein product: CASRETGYFTEAFF.

V gene TRBV5-1 combines with J gene TRBJ2-2; 9 bases line up with TRBD1. Germline CDR1 and CDR2: SGHRS and YFSETQ. CDR3 size: 16 residues. The V gene end was trimmed by 0 bases and the J gene end by 5 bases; junction bases not matched to a gene: 5. The CDR3 here is CASSLAGTGSTGELFF. The CDR3 region has the DNA TGCGCCAGCAGCTTGGCCGGGACAGGGTCAACCGGGGAGCTGTTTTTT.

The rearrangement joins TRBV7-8 to TRBJ2-7; D unclear. Trimming stripped 1 base from V and 3 bases from J, with 7 bases between. In germline, CDR1 is SGHVS, CDR2 FQNEAQ. The CDR3 runs 13 residues. DNA for the CDR3: TGTGCCAGCAGCTTAGATCGCAGCTACGAGCAGTACTTC. Translating gives CASSLDRSYEQYF.

A single count supports this clone. The chain carries TRBV27 and TRBJ1-2; TRBD1 matches at 7 bases. Germline V gene sequence: CDR1 MNHEY, CDR2 SMNVEV (reference sequence). The junction had 5 bases not matched to a gene; V was cut back by 5 bases and J by 5 bases. The CDR3 spans 13 residues. CDR3 DNA: TGTGCCAGCAGTAGAGGGGGCGGGTATGGCTACACCTTC. Its protein product is CASSRGGGYGYTF.

This chain links TRBV2 with TRBJ2-2, with D possibly matching TRBD1 (5 bases). The V end lost 2 bases, the J end lost 5 bases, and 9 bases lay between the germline ends. The CDR3 is 14 amino acids. CDR1 and CDR2 (germline): SNHLY, FYNNEI. The chain's CDR3 is CASSEFSGTGELFF. The CDR3 DNA reads as TGTGCCAGCAGTGAATTTTCAGGGACCGGGGAGCTGTTTTTT.

The chain carries TRBV5-1 and TRBJ2-3, with 7 bases identical to TRBD1. The V segment lost 5 bases and the J segment 0 bases; nucleotides outside the gene matches: 6. The CDR3 has 15 residues. In germline, CDR1 is SGHRS, CDR2 YFSETQ. The CDR3 protein is CASRRLQGSTDTQYF. CDR3 nucleotides: TGCGCCAGCAGACGCCTACAGGGGAGCACAGATACGCAGTATTTT.

The V and J genes are TRBV11-2 and TRBJ2-5; no clear D gene. The CDR3 runs to 14 residues. V was clipped by 4 bases and J by 5 bases, with 14 bases between them. Germline loops: CDR1 SGHAT, CDR2 FQNNGV. The CDR3 loop reads CASSSMRPEETQYF. The CDR3 DNA is TGTGCCAGCAGCTCCATGCGGCCGGAGGAGACCCAGTACTTC. The full variable domain, with the rest looked up from reference TRBV11-2 and TRBJ2-5, is EAGVAQSPRYKIIEKRQSVAFWCNPISGHATLYWYQQILGQGPKLLIQFQNNGVVDDSQLPKDRFSAERLKGVDSTLKIQPAKLEDSAVYLCASSSMRPEETQYFGPGTRLLVL.

This chain uses TRBV10-2 with TRBJ2-1; 9 bases line up with TRBD1. Germline V lookup: CDR1 WSHSY, CDR2 SAAADI. CDR3 length: 14 residues. V gave up 8 bases and J gave up 8 bases; unmatched junction bases: 10. The CDR3 region has the DNA TGCGCCAGCCGACACCCGGGGACAGGGTATGAGCAGTTCTTC. It specifies CASRHPGTGYEQFF.

This chain links TRBV10-1 with TRBJ2-7; D is ambiguous. CDR3 length: 13 residues. The germline V gene encodes CDR1 WNHNN and CDR2 SYGVQD (reference sequence). Trimming left V 0 bases short and J 5 bases short, with 8 bases between. The CDR3 sequence: CASSESGSHEQYF. CDR3 bases: TGCGCCAGCAGTGAGTCCGGGTCCCACGAGCAGTACTTC.

This chain connects TRBV6-6 to TRBJ2-1, with a weak D call TRBD2 (7 bases). The CDR3 runs to 16 residues. Trimming stripped 7 bases from V and 8 bases from J, with 24 bases between. Looked up from germline, CDR1 is MNHNY and CDR2 is SVGAGI (reference sequence). CDR3 nucleotides: TGTGCCAGCACCAAGGGGGGTGGACTAGAGGCCCATGAGCAGTTCTTC. Protein sequence: CASTKGGGLEAHEQFF.

The chain has TRBV5-1 and TRBJ2-1, with 15 bases lining up with TRBD2. V dropped 7 bases and J dropped 0; count of bases not matched to a gene: 5. The CDR3 length is 17 residues. Germline V gene sequence: CDR1 SGHRS, CDR2 YFSETQ. CDR3 amino acids: CASGTSGGPSSYNEQFF. Written as DNA, the CDR3 is TGCGCCAGCGGGACTAGCGGGGGGCCGAGCTCCTACAATGAGCAGTTCTTC.

The chain combines TRBV6-5 with TRBJ2-7, with D possibly being TRBD1 (5 bases). CDR3 size: 14 residues. Per germline, CDR1 MNHEY and CDR2 SVGAGI. The germline V and J ends were trimmed by 6 bases and 2 bases, with 14 bases remaining between them. CDR3 region: CASRYSDRTYEQYF. The DNA of the CDR3 is TGTGCCAGCAGATATTCTGACAGAACCTACGAGCAGTACTTC.

The genes are TRBV2 and TRBJ2-7, with D possibly matching TRBD1 (6 bases). The CDR3 runs 14 residues. Germline loops: CDR1 SNHLY, CDR2 FYNNEI. Trimming left V 6 bases short and J 3 bases short, with 15 bases between. Here the CDR3 DNA reads TGTGCCAGCAGCTTGGGGGCCAGCTTCTACGAGCAGTACTTC. Its translation: CASSLGASFYEQYF.

Here the CDR3 reads CASSFAAVGGTYGYTF. As DNA, the CDR3 is TGTGCCAGCAGTTTCGCGGCAGTCGGGGGGACCTATGGCTACACCTTC. The chain is built from TRBV6-5 and TRBJ1-2; D possibly corresponds to TRBD1 (5 bases). Trimming pared 4 bases from V and 4 bases from J, leaving 19 bases between. CDR3 length equals 16 residues. Germline V lookup: CDR1 MNHEY, CDR2 SVGAGI.

The CDR3 here is CASSTPDRRDTQYF. The CDR3 DNA sequence: TGTGCCAGTAGTACGCCGGACAGGAGGGATACGCAGTATTTT. V and J are TRBV19 and TRBJ2-3; 7 nucleotides agree with TRBD1. Germline V CDR1 and CDR2: LNHDA, SQIVND (reference sequence). V lost 4 bases to trimming and J lost 6 bases; unmatched junction nucleotides: 7. This CDR3 has 14 residues.